This T cell receptor (beta chain) was found in a study of T cell responses to AZD1222 COVID-19 vaccine. Study results and limitations: The peak T cell response came first, and repertoires were sampled only after it. Among spike-specific TCRs, nearly half reportedly target unmutated variant regions. Females made up more of the donors, who were largely white British, and clonal diversity may have come out too low.

TCRdb keeps only in-frame clones here, not all; method: immunoSEQ multiplex PCR. The table includes some 130,000 clones, just over 90% detected once. A remark on this clone: Its matching antigen is unknown.

Trimming left V 7 bases short and J 5 bases short, with 14 bases between. Germline V gene data show CDR1 as MDHEN and CDR2 as SYDVKM. The CDR3 is 13 residues long. Here the sequenced sample was peripheral blood, taken on day 0 of AZD1222 vaccination. V usage is TRBV28 and J usage is TRBJ1-2; D gene ambiguous. This sequence originates from an adult in good health. The CDR3 DNA sequence: TGTGCCAGCAACACCCTCGGGGATTATGGCTACACCTTC. Translating gives CASNTLGDYGYTF.